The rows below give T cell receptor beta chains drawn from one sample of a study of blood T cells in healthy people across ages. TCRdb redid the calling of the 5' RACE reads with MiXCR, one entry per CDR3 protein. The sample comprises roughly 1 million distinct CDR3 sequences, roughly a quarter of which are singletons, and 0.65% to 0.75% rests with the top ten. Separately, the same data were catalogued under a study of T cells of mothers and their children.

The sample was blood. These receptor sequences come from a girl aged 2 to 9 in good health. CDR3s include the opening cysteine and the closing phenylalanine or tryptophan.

CDR3 protein: CASSVAGKETQYF
J gene: TRBJ2-5
V gene: TRBV9

CDR3 protein: CASSVADRAGGYTF
J gene: TRBJ1-2
V gene: TRBV9

CDR3 protein: CASSFQDSWGEQYF
J gene: TRBJ2-7
V gene: TRBV12-3/TRBV12-4

CDR3 protein: CASTPRGGDGYTF
J gene: TRBJ1-2
V gene: TRBV28

CDR3 protein: CASSQEYMWGDGYTF
J gene: TRBJ1-2
V gene: TRBV3-1

CDR3 protein: CSARVGKETQYF
J gene: TRBJ2-5
V gene: TRBV20-1

CDR3 protein: CASSLGWPSGGEQYF
J gene: TRBJ2-7
V gene: TRBV12-3/TRBV12-4

CDR3 protein: CASSPGDVTGELFF
J gene: TRBJ2-2
V gene: TRBV18

CDR3 protein: CASSFTDRAAQQKQDTQYF
J gene: TRBJ2-3
V gene: TRBV5-1

CDR3 protein: CAITAGDYGYTF
J gene: TRBJ1-2
V gene: TRBV10-3

CDR3 protein: CASSLIGGGDTRYF
J gene: TRBJ2-3
V gene: TRBV7-3

CDR3 protein: CASSMWGAGNEQFF
J gene: TRBJ2-1
V gene: TRBV6-1

CDR3 protein: CSVEVTGTRNEQYF
J gene: .
V gene: TRBV29-1

CDR3 protein: CASSPRAGGPWETQYF
J gene: TRBJ2-5
V gene: TRBV3-1

CDR3 protein: CASIFDTNYEQYF
J gene: TRBJ2-7
V gene: TRBV6-6

CDR3 protein: CASSFRLPGGETQYF
J gene: TRBJ2-5
V gene: TRBV7-9

CDR3 protein: CSVPTETQYF
J gene: .
V gene: TRBV29-1

CDR3 protein: CASSPTSGGWGTQYF
J gene: TRBJ2-3
V gene: TRBV6-6

CDR3 protein: CATSGNRGSQETQYF
J gene: TRBJ2-5
V gene: TRBV24-1

CDR3 protein: CASSQDPMTGNTDTQYF
J gene: TRBJ2-3
V gene: TRBV3-1

CDR3 protein: CASSGGGLLYNEQFF
J gene: TRBJ2-1
V gene: TRBV9

CDR3 protein: CATSALAGSNTGELFF
J gene: TRBJ2-2
V gene: TRBV24-1

CDR3 protein: CSAAKEAYNEQFF
J gene: TRBJ2-1
V gene: TRBV20-1

CDR3 protein: CSVEEEFWETGAEAFF
J gene: TRBJ1-1
V gene: TRBV29-1

CDR3 protein: CASSPNFYGQETQYF
J gene: TRBJ2-5
V gene: TRBV18

CDR3 protein: CAISEARDAETQYF
J gene: TRBJ2-5
V gene: TRBV10-3

CDR3 protein: CASSRTGRMNTEAFF
J gene: TRBJ1-1
V gene: TRBV3-1

CDR3 protein: CASSLAGTATEAFF
J gene: TRBJ1-1
V gene: TRBV7-9

CDR3 protein: CASSLGVSGDFTDTQYF
J gene: TRBJ2-3
V gene: TRBV11-1

CDR3 protein: CASSINNPNTQYF
J gene: TRBJ2-3
V gene: TRBV19

CDR3 protein: CASSQDLRESPFF
J gene: TRBJ1-1
V gene: TRBV4-3

CDR3 protein: CASSATDWGNQPQHF
J gene: TRBJ1-5
V gene: TRBV28

CDR3 protein: CASSEGTGAETQYF
J gene: TRBJ2-5
V gene: TRBV25-1

CDR3 protein: CSVEFFEGVSSGNTIYF
J gene: TRBJ1-3
V gene: TRBV29-1

CDR3 protein: CASSSGQQHSYEQYF
J gene: TRBJ2-7
V gene: TRBV7-9

CDR3 protein: CAISEPGLLYEQYF
J gene: .
V gene: TRBV10-3

CDR3 protein: CASSFMRVRTDTQYF
J gene: TRBJ2-3
V gene: TRBV28

CDR3 protein: CASGTGLEETQYF
J gene: TRBJ2-5
V gene: TRBV4-2

CDR3 protein: CASLMQSSSYEQYF
J gene: .
V gene: TRBV6-6

CDR3 protein: CSARGQAYSYEQYF
J gene: TRBJ2-7
V gene: TRBV20-1

CDR3 protein: CSVEAAPYEQYF
J gene: TRBJ2-7
V gene: TRBV29-1

CDR3 protein: CAISELLAGATGELFF
J gene: TRBJ2-2
V gene: TRBV10-3

CDR3 protein: CSVAMGLETPEQYF
J gene: TRBJ2-7
V gene: TRBV29-1

CDR3 protein: CSVVPGLGDTEAFF
J gene: TRBJ1-1
V gene: TRBV29-1

CDR3 protein: CASSRPVQGAGRGGEQFF
J gene: .
V gene: TRBV4-1

CDR3 protein: CASSRLAETQETQYF
J gene: TRBJ2-5
V gene: TRBV28

CDR3 protein: CASSYYRESSEKLFF
J gene: TRBJ1-4
V gene: TRBV7-9

CDR3 protein: CASTQGGLSEKLFF
J gene: TRBJ1-4
V gene: TRBV11-2

CDR3 protein: CSAKQGGTEAFF
J gene: TRBJ1-1
V gene: TRBV20-1

CDR3 protein: CASSLIGTGKAQYF
J gene: .
V gene: TRBV11-2